The T cell receptor beta chain described here comes from a study of blood T cell repertoires in COVID-19. Study-level background: Acute and convalescent COVID-19 samples came from the United States, Italy and Spain.

Seattle patients were enrolled during active infection and followed longitudinally. Authors' analysis steps: Amplification of reference gene primers provided the estimated nucleated cell counts. Some clones are missing from TCRdb's copy, which holds only in-frame ones; the method was immunoSEQ multiplex PCR. Clone size and the V and J calls come from that table; the DNA yielded D and trimming. The table has 180,000 or so clones, roughly 84% seen once. The material sequenced was peripheral blood. This receptor was obtained from a woman in her 70s with COVID-19, enrolled during active disease.

The CDR3 is CASSQGLGQGNPPLHF. The CDR3 DNA sequence: TGTGCCAGCAGCCAGGGGCTTGGACAGGGGAATCCACCCCTCCACTTT. This rearrangement joins TRBV3-1 (or the pseudogene TRBV3-2) to TRBJ1-6; 9 positions match TRBD1. J gave up 11 bases and V 3 bases, and 11 bases lay outside the gene matches. CDR3 length equals 16 residues. The germline V gene encodes CDR1 LGHDT and CDR2 YNNKEL (reference sequence).